What follows describes a single T cell receptor beta chain. Its antigen is undetermined. Germline is not matched at one junction end, which may reflect a read error. The data are from a study of T cells in localized non-small cell lung cancer. General observations from the study: The greatest T cell clonality was found in uninvolved adjacent lung (higher than in tumor). Among the top 100 tumor clones, a median about 57 appeared in adjacent lung. Density of T cells in blood, when higher, went with longer overall survival. Sequencing involved a lone tumor region, leaving heterogeneity possible.

The CDR3 extends over 15 amino acids. Per germline, CDR1 KGHSY and CDR2 FQNENV. The data were produced by immunoSEQ multiplex PCR, yet TCRdb's version contains in-frame clones alone and is incomplete. The data contain 3,000 to 4,000 clones, 45% to 50% of them singletons. This TCR was sampled from a woman between 18 and 49 years old with stage I lung adenocarcinoma. The rearrangement uses TRBV16 and TRBJ1-1; the D is unclear. The sample was lymph node tissue, taken before any cancer treatment. For the CDR3, the DNA is TGTGCCAGCAGCCAAGAACATATGTCGAACACTGAAGTTTTTTTT. Its translation is CASSQEHMSNTEVFF. Full variable domain (outside the CDR3, taken from reference TRBV16 and TRBJ1-1): GEEVAQTPKHLVRGEGQKAKLYCAPIKGHSYVFWYQQVLKNEFKFLISFQNENVFDETGMPKERFSAKCLPNSPCSLEIQATKLEDSAVYFCASSQEHMSNTEVFFGQGTRLTVV.